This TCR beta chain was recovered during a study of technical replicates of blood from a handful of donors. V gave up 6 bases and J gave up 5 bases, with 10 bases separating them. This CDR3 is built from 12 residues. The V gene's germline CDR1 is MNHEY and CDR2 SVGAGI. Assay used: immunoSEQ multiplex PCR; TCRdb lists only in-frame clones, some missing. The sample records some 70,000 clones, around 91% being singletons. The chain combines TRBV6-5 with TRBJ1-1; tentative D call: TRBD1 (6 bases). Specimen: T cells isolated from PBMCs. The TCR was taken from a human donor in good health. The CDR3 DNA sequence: TGTGCCAGCAGATCAACAGGGACTGAAGCTTTCTTT. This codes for CASRSTGTEAFF.